This T cell receptor beta chain derives from a study of T cell clonotyping in hematopoietic cell transplantation. Findings of the study overall: Broader posttransplant TCR repertoire diversity was predicted by graft donor and pretransplant recipient Inverse Simpson Index values. After transplant, recipient diversity fell while pathologically expanded clonotypes grew through day 180. Cells were unsorted, so CD4 and CD8 contributions were not separated.

V dropped 4 bases and J dropped 4; count of bases not matched to a gene: 12. The length of the CDR3 is 16 residues. Germline CDR1 MNHEY, CDR2 SMNVEV (reference sequence). Samples: about 28 days before transplant, then days 30, 100 and 180 after. About this clone: Its cognate antigen is unknown.

Generated by immunoSEQ multiplex PCR, the TCRdb table keeps only in-frame clones and is missing some. Of about 15,000 clones in the sample, 86% are singletons; the top ten hold roughly 13%. This TCR came from a male patient in his fifties or sixties who had an allogeneic stem cell transplant from an unrelated donor, so T cells may come from the graft donor. Some clones in this sample may be carry-over from other donors' samples. J is TRBJ2-7 and V is TRBV27; the match to TRBD1 covers 8 bases. Sequenced here: PBMCs, sampled 100 days after allogeneic stem cell transplant. The CDR3 coding sequence is TGTGCCAGCAGTTCTCCGGACAGGGCAGGGCGGTACGAGCAGTACTTC. This encodes CASSSPDRAGRYEQYF.